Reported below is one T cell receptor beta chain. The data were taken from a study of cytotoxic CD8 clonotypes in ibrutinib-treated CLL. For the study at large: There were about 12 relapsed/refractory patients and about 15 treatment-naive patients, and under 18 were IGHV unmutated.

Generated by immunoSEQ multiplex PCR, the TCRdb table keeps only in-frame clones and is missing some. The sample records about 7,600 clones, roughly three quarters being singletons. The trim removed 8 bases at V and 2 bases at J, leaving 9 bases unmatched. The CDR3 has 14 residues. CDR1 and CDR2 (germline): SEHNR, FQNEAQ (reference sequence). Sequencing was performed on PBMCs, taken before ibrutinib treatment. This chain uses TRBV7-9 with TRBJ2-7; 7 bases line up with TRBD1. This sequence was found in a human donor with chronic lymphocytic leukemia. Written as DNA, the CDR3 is TGTGCCAGCTATGGGGACAGCCTCCCCTACGAGCAGTACTTC. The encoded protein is CASYGDSLPYEQYF.